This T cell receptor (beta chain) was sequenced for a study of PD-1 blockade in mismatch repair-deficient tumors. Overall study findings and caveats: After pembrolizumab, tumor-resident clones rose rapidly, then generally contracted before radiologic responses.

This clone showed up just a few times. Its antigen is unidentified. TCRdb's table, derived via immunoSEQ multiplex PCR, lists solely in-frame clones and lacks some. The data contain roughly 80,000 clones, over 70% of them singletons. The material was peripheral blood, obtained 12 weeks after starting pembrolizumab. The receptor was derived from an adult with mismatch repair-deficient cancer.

The CDR3 is CAWSTGPNTEAFF. CDR3 bases: TGTGCCTGGAGTACCGGACCGAACACTGAAGCTTTCTTT. The rearrangement uses TRBV30 and TRBJ1-1; D call uncertain. CDR3 length: 13 amino acids. Germline V lookup: CDR1 GTSNPN, CDR2 SVGIG (reference sequence). Trimming left V 2 bases short and J 1 base short, with 8 bases between.